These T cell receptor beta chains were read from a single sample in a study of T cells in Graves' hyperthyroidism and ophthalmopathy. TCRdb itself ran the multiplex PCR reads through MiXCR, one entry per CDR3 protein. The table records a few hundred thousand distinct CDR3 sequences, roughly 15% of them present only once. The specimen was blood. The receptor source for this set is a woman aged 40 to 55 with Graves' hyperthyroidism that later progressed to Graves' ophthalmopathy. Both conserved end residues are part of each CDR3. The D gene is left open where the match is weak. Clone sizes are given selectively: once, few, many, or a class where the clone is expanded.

cdr3_aa: CTTSPPWQAGNTGELFF
cdr3_nt: TGTACCACCAGTCCCCCATGGCAGGCCGGGAACACCGGGGAGCTGTTTTTT
clone_size: many
j_call: TRBJ2-2
d_call: -
v_call: TRBV24-1

cdr3_aa: CASSPLWAGMNTEAFF
cdr3_nt: TGTGCCAGCAGTCCCCTGTGGGCAGGGATGAACACTGAAGCTTTCTTT
clone_size: many
j_call: TRBJ1-1
d_call: -
v_call: TRBV28

cdr3_aa: CASSPTGGLETQYF
cdr3_nt: TGTGCCAGCTCACCGACAGGGGGCCTAGAGACCCAGTACTTC
clone_size: many
j_call: TRBJ2-5
d_call: TRBD1
v_call: TRBV18

cdr3_aa: CASTFSTSGSPYF
cdr3_nt: TGTGCCAGCACCTTCTCGACTAGCGGGAGCCCGTATTTT
clone_size: many
j_call: TRBJ2-3
d_call: TRBD2
v_call: TRBV12-3/TRBV12-4

cdr3_aa: CASSLMRNDYNEQFF
cdr3_nt: TGTGCCAGTAGCCTGATGAGGAACGACTACAATGAGCAGTTCTTC
clone_size: many
j_call: TRBJ2-1
d_call: -
v_call: TRBV19

cdr3_aa: CSARDDSESTDTQYF
cdr3_nt: TGCAGTGCTAGAGATGACTCAGAATCAACAGATACGCAGTATTTT
clone_size: -
j_call: TRBJ2-3
d_call: -
v_call: TRBV20-1

cdr3_aa: CASSVQGATLNYGYTF
cdr3_nt: TGTGCCAGCAGTGTTCAGGGGGCGACTCTCAACTATGGCTACACCTTC
clone_size: -
j_call: TRBJ1-2
d_call: TRBD1
v_call: TRBV6-2/TRBV6-3

cdr3_aa: CAIRGRLKGQGATPGTEAFF
cdr3_nt: TGTGCCATCAGAGGTCGACTGAAGGGGCAGGGGGCCACGCCTGGCACTGAAGCTTTCTTT
clone_size: many
j_call: TRBJ1-1
d_call: TRBD1
v_call: TRBV10-3

cdr3_aa: CASSTGGAGRAGELFF
cdr3_nt: TGTGCCAGTAGTACCGGCGGAGCGGGAAGGGCCGGGGAGCTGTTTTTT
clone_size: -
j_call: TRBJ2-2
d_call: TRBD2
v_call: TRBV19

cdr3_aa: CAWSAKGTGLSSGNTIYF
cdr3_nt: TGTGCCTGGAGCGCAAAGGGAACAGGGCTCTCATCTGGAAACACCATATATTTT
clone_size: few
j_call: TRBJ1-3
d_call: -
v_call: TRBV30

cdr3_aa: CASSPLPSQETQYF
cdr3_nt: TGTGCCAGCAGTCCGCTCCCAAGTCAAGAGACCCAGTACTTC
clone_size: many
j_call: TRBJ2-5
d_call: -
v_call: TRBV6-1

cdr3_aa: CASSAPFDTGQTGNTIYF
cdr3_nt: TGTGCCAGCAGCGCGCCGTTCGACACGGGACAGACTGGAAACACCATATATTTT
clone_size: many
j_call: TRBJ1-3
d_call: TRBD1
v_call: TRBV9

cdr3_aa: CSVDSSVRLNTEAFF
cdr3_nt: TGCAGCGTTGACTCCTCGGTCAGGCTAAACACTGAAGCTTTCTTT
clone_size: many
j_call: TRBJ1-1
d_call: -
v_call: TRBV29-1

cdr3_aa: CASRWRDPYNEQFF
cdr3_nt: TGCGCCAGCAGGTGGAGGGATCCCTACAATGAGCAGTTCTTC
clone_size: many
j_call: TRBJ2-1
d_call: -
v_call: TRBV5-1

cdr3_aa: CASSQVIETRNSPLHF
cdr3_nt: TGCGCCAGCAGCCAAGTGATAGAAACACGGAATTCACCCCTCCACTTT
clone_size: few
j_call: TRBJ1-6
d_call: -
v_call: TRBV4-1

cdr3_aa: CASSPPSPGVGTEAFF
cdr3_nt: TGTGCCAGCTCACCACCGTCTCCAGGGGTAGGCACTGAAGCTTTCTTT
clone_size: many
j_call: TRBJ1-1
d_call: -
v_call: TRBV18

cdr3_aa: CAISESTGIEQYF
cdr3_nt: TGTGCCATCAGTGAGTCAACAGGTATCGAGCAGTACTTC
clone_size: many
j_call: TRBJ2-7
d_call: -
v_call: TRBV10-3

cdr3_aa: CASSLVGYEQYF
cdr3_nt: TGTGCCAGCAGTTTAGTCGGCTACGAGCAGTACTTC
clone_size: many
j_call: TRBJ2-7
d_call: -
v_call: TRBV28

cdr3_aa: CASSPPGTSGNTQYF
cdr3_nt: TGTGCCAGCAGTCCGCCGGGGACTAGCGGGAATACGCAGTATTTT
clone_size: many
j_call: TRBJ2-3
d_call: TRBD2
v_call: TRBV3-1

cdr3_aa: CASSPLKTGELFF
cdr3_nt: TGCGCCAGCAGTCCCCTGAAAACCGGGGAGCTGTTTTTT
clone_size: many
j_call: TRBJ2-2
d_call: -
v_call: TRBV10-1

cdr3_aa: CASRSTPGTEYQETQYF
cdr3_nt: TGTGCCAGCAGATCAACACCCGGGACGGAGTACCAAGAGACCCAGTACTTC
clone_size: many
j_call: TRBJ2-5
d_call: -
v_call: TRBV11-2

cdr3_aa: CASSPGRDSAKNNEQFF
cdr3_nt: TGTGCCAGCAGCCCAGGCCGGGACTCAGCGAAGAACAATGAGCAGTTCTTC
clone_size: -
j_call: TRBJ2-1
d_call: -
v_call: TRBV7-9

cdr3_aa: CASSYLLLPYEQYF
cdr3_nt: TGTGCCAGCAGTTACCTCCTATTACCGTACGAGCAGTACTTC
clone_size: many
j_call: TRBJ2-7
d_call: -
v_call: TRBV6-2/TRBV6-3

cdr3_aa: CASSYELEVLETQYF
cdr3_nt: TGTGCCAGCAGTTATGAGCTGGAGGTTTTGGAGACCCAGTACTTC
clone_size: many
j_call: TRBJ2-5
d_call: -
v_call: TRBV28

cdr3_aa: CASSYRGGAGDTQYF
cdr3_nt: TGTGCCAGCAGTTACCGGGGGGGCGCCGGGGATACGCAGTATTTT
clone_size: many
j_call: TRBJ2-3
d_call: TRBD2
v_call: TRBV6-5

cdr3_aa: CASSRGGTSGTYEQYF
cdr3_nt: TGTGCCAGCAGCAGGGGAGGGACTAGCGGTACCTACGAGCAGTACTTC
clone_size: few
j_call: TRBJ2-7
d_call: TRBD2
v_call: TRBV13

cdr3_aa: CASSLGNANYEQYF
cdr3_nt: TGTGCCAGCTCCCTCGGGAACGCCAACTACGAGCAGTACTTC
clone_size: -
j_call: TRBJ2-7
d_call: -
v_call: TRBV11-2